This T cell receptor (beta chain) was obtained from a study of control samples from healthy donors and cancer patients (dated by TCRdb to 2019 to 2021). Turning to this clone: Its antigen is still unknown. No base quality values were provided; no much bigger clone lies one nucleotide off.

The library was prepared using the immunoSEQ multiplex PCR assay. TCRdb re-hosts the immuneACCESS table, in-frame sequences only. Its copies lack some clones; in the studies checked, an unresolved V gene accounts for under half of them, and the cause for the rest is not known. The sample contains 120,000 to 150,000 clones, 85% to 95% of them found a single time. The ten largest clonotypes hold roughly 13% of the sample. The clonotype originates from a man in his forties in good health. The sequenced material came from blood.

This receptor carries the CDR3 CASSMRGPTEAFF. The nucleotide sequence is TGTGCCAGTAGTATGAGGGGGCCCACTGAAGCTTTCTTT. The chain joins TRBV19 to TRBJ1-1, with 7 bases aligning to TRBD1. From the cysteine up to the phenylalanine, the CDR3 has a length of 13 residues. Left in the record is the CDR3 DNA by itself, 39 bases read in frame from the first base. Looking up the germline V gene (reference sequence) yields CDR1 LNHDA and CDR2 SQIVND. The germline V and J ends show losses of 3 bases and 4 bases respectively, and no gene match explains 2 bases of the junction.